This T cell receptor beta chain was sequenced for a study of T cells after yellow fever vaccination (dated by TCRdb to between 2018 and 2020). Looking at the study overall: Libraries from fractions with low cell numbers were prepared with the SMART-Seq v4 Ultra Low Input RNA kit. To follow T-cell clones before and after primary and booster YFV17D yellow fever vaccination, bulk TCR alpha and beta repertoires were sequenced over time. The cohort comprised two healthy male donors, one aged 18 to 30 and one aged 30 to 40 years. Blood was drawn at multiple timepoints before and after primary and secondary immunization, with bulk PBMC replicates and cell subsets isolated.

With respect to this clonotype: It lacks a known antigen. Qualities for individual bases were not recorded, and no much larger clone is one base off.

TCR cDNA was synthesized by 5'RACE template switching, through which a universal primer site and unique molecular identifiers were introduced. Priming of cDNA synthesis was performed from both the TCR alpha and TCR beta constant segments. Library amplification used two PCR steps, and the second PCR step added sample barcodes and sequencing adapters. Sequencing of the libraries was done on either Illumina HiSeq 2500 (2x100 bp) or NovaSeq (2x150 bp). The original pipeline was this. MIGEC handled demultiplexing of reads and collapsing into UMI consensus sequences, while MiXCR performed V(D)J alignment. Clonotypes responding to the vaccine were identified with edgeR on replicate PBMC samples, with the criteria of FDR below 0.01 and a log2 fold change above 5 up to day 15. CD4 or CD8 identity was assigned to each bulk clonotype according to whether the clonotype was present at higher abundance in the sequenced CD4 repertoire or the sequenced CD8 repertoire. In-frame beta chains were kept once TCRdb had trimmed the public reads at Q25 with fastp and called clones with MiXCR. Rows are unified per CDR3 protein, each entry keeping the most common DNA and genes. These V and J calls rely on TCRdb rather than the paper's analysis. The sample table records 400,000 or so distinct CDR3 sequences; approximately 6% of these occur just once. The ten most abundant clones make up 15% of the sample.

The meaning of the sample's treatment or condition label: live attenuated yellow fever vaccine strain. At each blood-draw timepoint, two biological replicates of bulk PBMCs were obtained. A standard Ficoll-Paque protocol was used to isolate PBMCs from peripheral blood. RNA was extracted with TriZol from bulk PBMCs, CD4 and CD8 fractions, and dextramer-positive and dextramer-negative fractions. CDR1 LGHDT and CDR2 YNNKEL were looked up in the germline V gene (reference sequence). Including the terminal cysteine and phenylalanine, the CDR3 comprises 16 residues. The DNA shown is the 48-base CDR3, in frame from base 1. V has 0 bases trimmed and J has 9 bases trimmed; junction bases matching no gene number 10. General study outcomes and caveats: A small share of clonotypes occurred in both CD4 and CD8 compartments, likely arising from convergent recombination. The secondary T-cell response was weaker than the primary response but faster, peaking on day 5 instead of day 15. Computational filtering was required because FACS-sorted repertoires could contain abundant contaminating clonotypes from the bulk population. Most clones expanded after primary vaccination (almost 97% of CD4 and 70% to 90% of CD8) were re-detected after the booster, suggesting that broad memory maintenance occurred. The study included only a couple of donors, which limits how far the findings can be generalized.

The source was PBMCs, collected 5 days after the yellow fever booster vaccination. The sequence is built from TRBV3-1 and TRBJ2-1; 8 bases in the junction line up with TRBD2. The sequence derives from a man aged 25-45 years who received the YFV17D yellow fever vaccine. The DNA reads as follows: TGTGCCAGCAGCCAAGATGGGGCGGGAGGTCTAGGTGAGCAGTTCTTC. Translated, it gives CASSQDGAGGLGEQFF.